The 3 T cell receptor beta chains presented below share a single source sample, sequenced in a study of blood T cell repertoires in COVID-19. Libraries were prepared by immunoSEQ multiplex PCR; TCRdb keeps only in-frame clonotypes and omits some of them. Among under 250,000 clones, around four fifths were seen once, and the ten largest hold roughly 8.6%. The sequencing input was peripheral blood. The source is a man aged 35 to 55 with active or convalescent COVID-19.

This rearrangement joins TRBV5-1 to TRBJ1-2; D gene ambiguous. This CDR3 contains 12 residues. Germline V gene data show CDR1 as SGHRS and CDR2 as YFSETQ. The V end was cut by 4 bases, the J end by 4 bases, with 8 bases between. CDR3 DNA: TGCGCCAGCAGCCCCGGACTCTATGGCTACACCTTC. Protein sequence: CASSPGLYGYTF.

The chain has TRBV3-1 (or the pseudogene TRBV3-2) and TRBJ1-2; 7 bases fit TRBD1. Trimming removed 3 bases from V and 0 bases from J; junction bases left unmatched: 7. Germline assignment: CDR1 LGHDT and CDR2 YNNKEL (reference sequence). The CDR3 covers 16 residues. The CDR3 loop is CASSQESDRANYGYTF. The CDR3 DNA is TGTGCCAGCAGCCAGGAATCCGACAGGGCTAACTATGGCTACACCTTC.

V gene TRBV12-3 or TRBV12-4 combines with J gene TRBJ2-1, with D unclear. The CDR3 loop spans 13 amino acids. V was trimmed by 3 bases and J by 6 bases, leaving 9 bases between them. CDR3 residues: CASSFLGVNEQFF. For the CDR3, the DNA is TGTGCCAGCAGTTTCCTAGGCGTCAATGAGCAGTTCTTC.